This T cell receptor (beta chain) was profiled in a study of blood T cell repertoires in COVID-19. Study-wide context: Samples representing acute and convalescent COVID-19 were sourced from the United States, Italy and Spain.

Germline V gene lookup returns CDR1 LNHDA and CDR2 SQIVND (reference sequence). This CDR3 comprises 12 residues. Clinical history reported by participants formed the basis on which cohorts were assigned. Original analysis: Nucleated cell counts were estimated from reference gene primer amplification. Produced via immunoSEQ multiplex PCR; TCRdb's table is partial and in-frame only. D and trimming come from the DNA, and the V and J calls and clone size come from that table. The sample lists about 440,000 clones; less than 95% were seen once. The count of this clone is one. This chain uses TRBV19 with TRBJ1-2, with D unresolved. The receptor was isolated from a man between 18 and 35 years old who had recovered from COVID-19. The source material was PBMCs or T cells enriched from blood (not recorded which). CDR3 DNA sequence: TGTGCGACAAACTCCGGGAGCTATGGCTACACCTTC. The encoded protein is CATNSGSYGYTF.